This T cell receptor beta chain originates from a study of type 1 and type 2 diabetes patients. Note on this clonotype: The junction differs from germline at one of its ends, possibly a read error.

CDR3 length: 14 residues. Germline lookup yields CDR1 SNHLY and CDR2 FYNNEI. Genomic DNA was the PCR template. A primer set of 30 forward and 13 reverse primers amplified the CDR3. TCRdb used MiXCR to reprocess the multiplex PCR reads, holding one entry per CDR3 protein. The table records 280,000 or so distinct CDR3 sequences, around 47% of them present only once. The specimen was peripheral blood mononuclear cells (PBMCs). This sequence was found in a man aged 18 to 30 with type 2 diabetes. The rearrangement links TRBV2 to TRBJ2-1; possible D gene TRBD2, 6 bases. CDR3 nucleotides: TGTGCCAGCAGGACCGGGAGCTCCTACAATAAGCAGTTCTTC. This gives the protein CASRTGSSYNKQFF.